Listed below are T cell receptor beta chains from one sample, sequenced in a study of CD8 T cells in ankylosing spondylitis. TCRdb called the 5' RACE reads again in MiXCR, with one record for every CDR3 protein. The table has 200,000 to 250,000 distinct CDR3 sequences, approximately 20% seen once. Sequencing used blood, either unsorted or a sorted T cell fraction (not recorded which). These receptors were obtained from a male donor with ankylosing spondylitis. Each CDR3 is given with its conserved first and last residue. A D gene is named only where the DNA matches it firmly. Clone size is shown for a subset of rows, as once, few, many or a class of expanded clone.

J: TRBJ2-3; V: TRBV9; size: .; D: .; CDR3: CASSDHHRTDTQYF; DNA: TGTGCCAGCAGCGACCACCATAGGACAGATACGCAGTATTTT
J: TRBJ2-1; V: TRBV9; size: few; D: .; CDR3: CASSVFSAGNNEQFF; DNA: TGTGCCAGCAGCGTATTTTCTGCAGGGAACAATGAGCAGTTCTTC
J: TRBJ2-1; V: TRBV28; size: few; D: .; CDR3: CASSPSRGVPPNEQFF; DNA: TGTGCCAGCAGTCCCTCTCGTGGAGTCCCCCCCAATGAGCAGTTCTTC
J: TRBJ2-4; V: TRBV2; size: .; D: .; CDR3: CASSFTESGNIQYF; DNA: TGTGCCAGCAGTTTTACCGAGTCCGGAAACATTCAGTACTTC
J: TRBJ1-1; V: TRBV7-9; size: few; D: .; CDR3: CASSLWGLDTEAFF; DNA: TGTGCCAGCAGCTTATGGGGGCTTGACACTGAAGCTTTCTTT
J: TRBJ2-3; V: TRBV7-9; size: .; D: .; CDR3: CASSFGGGDFTDTQYF; DNA: TGTGCCAGCAGCTTTGGCGGAGGGGATTTCACAGATACGCAGTATTTT
J: TRBJ1-2; V: TRBV4-1; size: .; D: .; CDR3: CASSQDSGSPNYGYTF; DNA: TGCGCCAGCAGCCAAGATAGCGGGTCGCCTAACTATGGCTACACCTTC
J: TRBJ1-4; V: TRBV11-2; size: many; D: TRBD1; CDR3: CASSLLGSTGHEKLFF; DNA: TGTGCCAGCAGCTTATTAGGGTCGACAGGGCATGAAAAACTGTTTTTT
J: TRBJ2-1; V: TRBV2; size: few; D: TRBD2; CDR3: CASRVAGPRGEQFF; DNA: TGTGCCAGCAGGGTAGCGGGGCCCCGGGGTGAGCAGTTCTTC
J: TRBJ2-1; V: TRBV12-3/TRBV12-4; size: .; D: TRBD2; CDR3: CASSLSGLAGGYHEQFF; DNA: TGTGCCAGCAGTTTATCGGGACTAGCGGGAGGGTATCATGAGCAGTTCTTC
J: TRBJ2-5; V: TRBV20-1; size: few; D: TRBD1; CDR3: CSAEDRGNQETQYF; DNA: TGCAGCGCAGAAGACAGGGGCAACCAAGAGACCCAGTACTTC
J: TRBJ2-3; V: TRBV6-4; size: few; D: TRBD2; CDR3: CASSDGEGSGGTDTQYF; DNA: TGTGCCAGCAGTGACGGGGAAGGTAGCGGGGGAACAGATACGCAGTATTTT
J: TRBJ1-5; V: TRBV6-2/TRBV6-3; size: .; D: .; CDR3: CASSSAKENQPQHF; DNA: TGTGCCAGCAGTTCCGCTAAGGAGAATCAGCCCCAGCATTTT
J: TRBJ2-3; V: TRBV15; size: .; D: .; CDR3: CATSRDGPADITDTQYF; DNA: TGTGCCACCAGCAGAGATGGCCCAGCGGACATCACAGATACGCAGTATTTT
J: TRBJ2-7; V: TRBV20-1; size: once; D: TRBD1; CDR3: CSAVGDSSYEQYF; DNA: TGCAGTGCTGTAGGGGACAGCTCCTACGAGCAGTACTTC
J: TRBJ2-5; V: TRBV7-8; size: once; D: .; CDR3: CASSLAHSRQETQYF; DNA: TGTGCCAGCAGCTTAGCGCACAGCCGACAAGAGACCCAGTACTTC
J: TRBJ1-6; V: TRBV6-1; size: few; D: .; CDR3: CASSDTGPFGDSPLHF; DNA: TGTGCCAGCAGTGACACAGGGCCTTTTGGTGATTCACCCCTCCACTTT